The present T cell receptor (beta chain) was sequenced within a study of blood T cell repertoires in COVID-19. The wider study: Donors in the United States, Italy and Spain gave samples during acute or convalescent COVID-19. T cells, B-cell-depleted T cells, or PBMCs provided the cDNA or gDNA that served as material.

About this clone: A much larger clone is a single base away; this may be a read error.

CDR1 SGHTA and CDR2 FQGNSA come from the germline V gene. Deletions cut 5 bases from V and 2 bases from J, with 7 bases between. The CDR3 is made up of 13 amino acids. Patients at the Seattle site were enrolled during active infection and followed longitudinally. Per the study methods: Reference gene primer amplification yielded estimated nucleated cell counts. The repertoire was sequenced with immunoSEQ multiplex PCR; TCRdb's copy has only in-frame clones and lacks some. V and J calls and clone size are as listed in that table; D and trimming were resolved from the DNA. The repertoire consists of 260,000 or so clones, with roughly four fifths occurring once and the leading ten covering around 7.5%.

The origin of this receptor is a woman older than 75 with COVID-19, enrolled during active disease. Input material: peripheral blood. This rearrangement joins TRBV7-2 to TRBJ1-5; a possible D gene is TRBD1 (6 bases). The CDR3 DNA reads TGTGCCAGCAGCAGACAGGGCAATCAGCCCCAGCATTTT. Translating gives CASSRQGNQPQHF.